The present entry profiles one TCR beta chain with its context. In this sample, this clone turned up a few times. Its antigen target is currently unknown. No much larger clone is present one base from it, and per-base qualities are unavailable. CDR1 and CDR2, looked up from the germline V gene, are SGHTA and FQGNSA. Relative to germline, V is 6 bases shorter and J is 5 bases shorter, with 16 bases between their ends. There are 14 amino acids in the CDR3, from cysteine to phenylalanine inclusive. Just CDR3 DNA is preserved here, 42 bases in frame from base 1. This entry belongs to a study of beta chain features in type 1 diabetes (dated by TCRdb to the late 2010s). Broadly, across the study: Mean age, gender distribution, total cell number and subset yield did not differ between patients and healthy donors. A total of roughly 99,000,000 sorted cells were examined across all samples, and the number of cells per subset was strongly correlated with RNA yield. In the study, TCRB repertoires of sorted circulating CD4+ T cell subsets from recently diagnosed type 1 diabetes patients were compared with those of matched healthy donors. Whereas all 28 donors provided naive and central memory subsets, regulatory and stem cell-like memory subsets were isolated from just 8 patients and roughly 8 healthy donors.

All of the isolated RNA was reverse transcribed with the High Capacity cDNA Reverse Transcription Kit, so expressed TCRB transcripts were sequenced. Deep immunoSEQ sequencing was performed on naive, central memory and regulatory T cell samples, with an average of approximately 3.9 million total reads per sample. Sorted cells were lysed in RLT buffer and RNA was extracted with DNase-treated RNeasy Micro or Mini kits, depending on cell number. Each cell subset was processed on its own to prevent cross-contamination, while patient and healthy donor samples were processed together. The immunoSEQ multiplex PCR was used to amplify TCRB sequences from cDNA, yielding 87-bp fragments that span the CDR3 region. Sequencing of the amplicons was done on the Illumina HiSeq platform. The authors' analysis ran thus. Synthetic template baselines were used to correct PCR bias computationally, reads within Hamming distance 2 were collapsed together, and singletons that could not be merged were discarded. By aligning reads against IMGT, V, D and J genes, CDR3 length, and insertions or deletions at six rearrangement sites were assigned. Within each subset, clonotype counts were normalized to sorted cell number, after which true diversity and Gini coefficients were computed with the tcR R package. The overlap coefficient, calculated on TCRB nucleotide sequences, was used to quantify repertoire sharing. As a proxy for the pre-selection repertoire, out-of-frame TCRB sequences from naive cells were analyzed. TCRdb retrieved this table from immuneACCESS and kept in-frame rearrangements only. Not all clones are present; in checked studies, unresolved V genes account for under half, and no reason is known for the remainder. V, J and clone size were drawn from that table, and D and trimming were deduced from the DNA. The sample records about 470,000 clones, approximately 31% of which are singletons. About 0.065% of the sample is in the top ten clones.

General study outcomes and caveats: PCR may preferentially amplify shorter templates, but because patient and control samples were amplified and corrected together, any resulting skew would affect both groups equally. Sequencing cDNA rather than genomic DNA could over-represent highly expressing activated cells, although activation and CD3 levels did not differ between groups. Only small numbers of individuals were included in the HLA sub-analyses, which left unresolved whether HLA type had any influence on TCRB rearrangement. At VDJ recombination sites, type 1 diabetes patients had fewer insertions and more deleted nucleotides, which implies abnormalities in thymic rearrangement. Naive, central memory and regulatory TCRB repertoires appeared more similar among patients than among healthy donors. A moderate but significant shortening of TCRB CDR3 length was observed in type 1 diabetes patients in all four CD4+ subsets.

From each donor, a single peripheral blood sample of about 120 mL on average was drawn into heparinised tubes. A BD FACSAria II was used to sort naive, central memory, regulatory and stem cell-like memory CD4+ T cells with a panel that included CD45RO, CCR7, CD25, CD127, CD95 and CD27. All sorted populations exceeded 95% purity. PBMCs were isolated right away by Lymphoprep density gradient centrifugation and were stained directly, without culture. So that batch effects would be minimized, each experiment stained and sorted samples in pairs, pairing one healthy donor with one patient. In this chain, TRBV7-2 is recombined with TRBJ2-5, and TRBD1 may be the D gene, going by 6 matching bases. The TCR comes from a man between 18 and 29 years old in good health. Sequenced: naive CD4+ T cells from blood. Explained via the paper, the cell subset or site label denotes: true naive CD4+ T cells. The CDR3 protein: CASSRTGGGETQYF. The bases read TGTGCCAGCAGTCGTACTGGGGGCGGGGAGACCCAGTACTTC.